These T cell receptor beta chains were read from a single sample in a study of blood T cell repertoires in COVID-19. Sequenced by immunoSEQ multiplex PCR; TCRdb stores in-frame clones only, minus some. The sample yields around 200,000 clones, approximately 85% seen once. Material: peripheral blood. All receptors come from a human donor with active or convalescent COVID-19. The donor label of this sample is uncertain. Each CDR3 is given with its conserved first and last residue. Each record gives: D gene, V gene, CDR3 protein. A D gene is named only where the DNA matches it firmly.

>TRBD2|TRBV2
CASRPTSGKETQYF
>TRBD1|TRBV28
CASRVAGGNSQETQYF
>TRBD2|TRBV29-1
CSVQLAGGHYEQYF
>.|TRBV19
CASSSLTGSTDTQYF
>.|TRBV28
CASRNTGYEQYF
>TRBD1|TRBV19
CASKALDRDGQPQHF
>TRBD1|TRBV5-4
CASSAVRQGIYGYTF
>.|TRBV7-8
CASSYRSIGGGSAEAFF
>TRBD1|TRBV5-1
CASSLDRDREGYGYTF
>.|TRBV7-3
CASSLTQGRQQYF
>.|TRBV2
CASSALQETQYF
>.|TRBV2
CASSPGLIQETQYF
>TRBD1|TRBV6-6
CASSYVGTGNQPQHF
>.|TRBV5-1
CASSWISDNEQFF
>TRBD2|TRBV6-2/TRBV6-3
CASSYLRLAGGNYNEQFF
>.|TRBV6-1
CASSDRSGDYGYTF
>TRBD2|TRBV25-1
CASSASETSANTGELFF
>TRBD2|TRBV18
CASSPQLLAVASTDTQYF
>TRBD1|TRBV30
CAWSRGLNTEAFF
>TRBD1|TRBV7-9
CASSSGQGDSEKLFF
>.|TRBV10-3
CAISEYLEGRGVTEAFF
>TRBD2|TRBV5-1
CASSLGGGSGANNEQFF
>TRBD1|TRBV14
CASSQGQGPYNEQFF
>.|TRBV25-1
CASSGSQGNEQYF
>.|TRBV7-9
CASSLWLGASQTSYEQYF
>.|TRBV7-9
CASSLEVPNYGYTF
>TRBD1|TRBV19
CASSIGTGRTDTQYF
>.|TRBV5-6
CASSLKGRVGNEQFF
>.|TRBV11-1
CASSLVTGSYEQYF
>.|TRBV2
CASILQEPQGEQFF
>.|TRBV28
CASSLREKLFF
>.|TRBV28
CASSFIARVNYGYTF
>.|TRBV6-6
CASSTGRRDEQYF
>TRBD2|TRBV7-2
CASSPGLAGGGFTDTQYF
>TRBD1|TRBV7-9
CASSLLQGFEQYF
>TRBD2|TRBV6-2/TRBV6-3
CASSYPSGLAGAVTDTQYF
>TRBD2|TRBV27
CASSLRSGSTQYF
>.|TRBV2
CASSEGRGNYGYTF
>TRBD2|TRBV2
CASSVGTSGGGETQYF